This is a list of T cell receptor beta chains from one sample in a study of T cells after yellow fever vaccination. Each CDR3 protein gets one entry after TCRdb re-called the 5' RACE reads with MiXCR. This sample has about 30,000 distinct CDR3 sequences, with 6% to 8% found just once. Sequenced here: PBMCs, either bulk or a sorted T-cell subset (CD4+, CD8+, memory, or dextramer-sorted; not recorded which), sampled on the day of the yellow fever booster vaccination. The receptor source for this set is a man aged 25-45 years who received the YFV17D yellow fever vaccine. Each CDR3 is given with its conserved first and last residue. A D gene is named only where the DNA matches it firmly. Rows may omit the clone size; those that give it use once, few, many or a size class.

J gene: TRBJ2-5; V gene: TRBV7-2; D gene: TRBD2; clone size: many; CDR3 protein: CASSKGLAETQYF; CDR3 DNA: TGTGCCAGCAGCAAGGGACTAGCGGAGACCCAGTACTTC
J gene: TRBJ1-5; V gene: TRBV2; D gene: NA; clone size: many; CDR3 protein: CAPRPSGSNQPQHF; CDR3 DNA: TGTGCCCCCCGGCCCTCCGGGAGCAATCAGCCCCAGCATTTT
J gene: TRBJ2-7; V gene: TRBV20-1; D gene: TRBD2; clone size: many; CDR3 protein: CSARSSGRASEQYF; CDR3 DNA: TGCAGTGCTAGGTCTAGCGGGAGGGCAAGCGAGCAGTACTTC
J gene: TRBJ2-7; V gene: TRBV27; D gene: NA; clone size: many; CDR3 protein: CASSASRIGAFPYEQYF; CDR3 DNA: TGTGCCAGCAGTGCATCTCGCATCGGGGCCTTCCCCTACGAGCAGTACTTC
J gene: TRBJ2-1; V gene: TRBV7-9; D gene: NA; clone size: medium-sized; CDR3 protein: CASARSYNEQFF; CDR3 DNA: TGTGCCAGCGCACGATCCTACAATGAGCAGTTCTTC
J gene: TRBJ2-7; V gene: TRBV29-1; D gene: NA; clone size: medium-sized; CDR3 protein: CSVAPGGNYEQYF; CDR3 DNA: TGCAGCGTTGCCCCCGGCGGAAACTACGAGCAGTACTTC
J gene: TRBJ1-5; V gene: TRBV7-2; D gene: TRBD1; clone size: few; CDR3 protein: CASTIEGGRNQPQHF; CDR3 DNA: TGTGCCAGCACCATCGAAGGGGGCAGGAATCAGCCCCAGCATTTT
J gene: TRBJ2-5; V gene: TRBV5-1; D gene: NA; clone size: few; CDR3 protein: CASGSGGNSQETQYF; CDR3 DNA: TGCGCCAGCGGGTCCGGAGGGAACAGTCAAGAGACCCAGTACTTC
J gene: TRBJ2-7; V gene: TRBV18; D gene: NA; clone size: many; CDR3 protein: CASSPQQGSEQYF; CDR3 DNA: TGTGCCAGCTCACCCCAACAGGGATCCGAGCAGTACTTC
J gene: TRBJ2-5; V gene: TRBV5-1; D gene: TRBD2; clone size: many; CDR3 protein: CASSRGRSETQYF; CDR3 DNA: TGCGCCAGCAGCCGCGGGAGATCGGAGACCCAGTACTTC
J gene: TRBJ2-4; V gene: TRBV7-2; D gene: TRBD1; clone size: many; CDR3 protein: CASSTQGVKNIQYF; CDR3 DNA: TGTGCCAGCAGTACACAGGGGGTCAAAAACATTCAGTACTTC
J gene: TRBJ2-7; V gene: TRBV6-5; D gene: NA; clone size: many; CDR3 protein: CASSYQGGQYF; CDR3 DNA: TGTGCCAGCAGTTACCAAGGCGGGCAGTACTTC
J gene: TRBJ2-2; V gene: TRBV5-1; D gene: TRBD2; clone size: many; CDR3 protein: CASSATSGSTGELFF; CDR3 DNA: TGCGCCAGCAGCGCCACTAGCGGGAGTACCGGGGAGCTGTTTTTT
J gene: TRBJ2-7; V gene: TRBV6-1; D gene: TRBD2; clone size: many; CDR3 protein: CASGGGYEQYF; CDR3 DNA: TGTGCCAGCGGGGGAGGGTACGAGCAGTACTTC
J gene: TRBJ2-3; V gene: TRBV2; D gene: NA; clone size: many; CDR3 protein: CASSRLTSTDTQYF; CDR3 DNA: TGTGCCAGCAGTCGGCTAACTAGCACAGATACGCAGTATTTT
J gene: TRBJ2-7; V gene: TRBV12-3/TRBV12-4; D gene: TRBD2; clone size: many; CDR3 protein: CASSSSGGPYEQYF; CDR3 DNA: TGTGCCAGCAGTTCTAGCGGGGGCCCCTACGAGCAGTACTTC
J gene: TRBJ1-1; V gene: TRBV16; D gene: NA; clone size: few; CDR3 protein: CASSQPPVGTEAFF; CDR3 DNA: TGTGCCAGCAGCCAACCCCCGGTAGGCACTGAAGCTTTCTTT
J gene: TRBJ1-1; V gene: TRBV18; D gene: NA; clone size: many; CDR3 protein: CASSVNRLGSSTEAFF; CDR3 DNA: TGTGCCAGCTCCGTGAACCGGTTGGGTTCTAGCACTGAAGCTTTCTTT
J gene: TRBJ1-5; V gene: TRBV6-2/TRBV6-3; D gene: NA; clone size: NA; CDR3 protein: CASSYSIAPNQPQHF; CDR3 DNA: TGTGCCAGCAGTTACTCGATCGCCCCGAATCAGCCCCAGCATTTT
J gene: TRBJ1-1; V gene: TRBV7-3; D gene: NA; clone size: NA; CDR3 protein: CASSSQNRMRGHTEAFF; CDR3 DNA: TGTGCCAGCAGCTCTCAGAACAGGATGCGGGGGCACACTGAAGCTTTCTTT
J gene: TRBJ2-1; V gene: TRBV20-1; D gene: NA; clone size: NA; CDR3 protein: CSASLPGSYNEQFF; CDR3 DNA: TGCAGTGCTTCCCTCCCCGGCTCTTACAATGAGCAGTTCTTC
J gene: TRBJ2-1; V gene: TRBV6-2/TRBV6-3; D gene: NA; clone size: many; CDR3 protein: CASSEGRDPYNEQFF; CDR3 DNA: TGTGCCAGCAGCGAGGGGAGAGATCCTTACAATGAGCAGTTCTTC
J gene: TRBJ1-1; V gene: TRBV7-9; D gene: TRBD1; clone size: few; CDR3 protein: CASRPRQGGYTEAFF; CDR3 DNA: TGTGCCAGCAGACCTAGACAGGGAGGCTACACTGAAGCTTTCTTT
J gene: TRBJ1-2; V gene: TRBV19; D gene: NA; clone size: few; CDR3 protein: CASTERDIYGYTF; CDR3 DNA: TGTGCCAGTACGGAGCGGGACATCTATGGCTACACCTTC
J gene: TRBJ2-7; V gene: TRBV12-3/TRBV12-4; D gene: TRBD2; clone size: many; CDR3 protein: CASSPTSSYEQYF; CDR3 DNA: TGTGCCAGCAGTCCGACTAGCAGTTACGAGCAGTACTTC
J gene: TRBJ1-1; V gene: TRBV12-3/TRBV12-4; D gene: NA; clone size: few; CDR3 protein: CASGPSGRMNTEAFF; CDR3 DNA: TGTGCCAGCGGGCCCTCGGGGCGGATGAACACTGAAGCTTTCTTT
J gene: TRBJ2-1; V gene: TRBV25-1; D gene: TRBD2; clone size: many; CDR3 protein: CVSMGGYNEQFF; CDR3 DNA: TGTGTTTCCATGGGGGGGTACAATGAGCAGTTCTTC
J gene: TRBJ2-7; V gene: TRBV6-2/TRBV6-3; D gene: TRBD2; clone size: many; CDR3 protein: CASSYTSGSYEQYF; CDR3 DNA: TGTGCCAGCAGTTACACTAGCGGGAGCTACGAGCAGTACTTC
J gene: TRBJ1-5; V gene: TRBV15; D gene: NA; clone size: many; CDR3 protein: CATSREEGQPQHF; CDR3 DNA: TGTGCCACCAGCAGAGAGGAGGGACAGCCCCAGCATTTT
J gene: TRBJ2-7; V gene: TRBV6-1; D gene: NA; clone size: many; CDR3 protein: CASSAAQVGLSYEQYF; CDR3 DNA: TGTGCCAGCAGTGCCGCCCAGGTCGGATTGTCCTACGAGCAGTACTTC
J gene: TRBJ2-1; V gene: TRBV9; D gene: TRBD2; clone size: many; CDR3 protein: CASSGNSGSSYNEQFF; CDR3 DNA: TGTGCCAGCAGCGGAAATAGCGGGAGCTCCTACAATGAGCAGTTCTTC
J gene: TRBJ2-7; V gene: TRBV19; D gene: TRBD1; clone size: NA; CDR3 protein: CASSDGQGRTYEQYF; CDR3 DNA: TGTGCCAGTAGTGACGGACAGGGGCGGACCTACGAGCAGTACTTC
J gene: TRBJ2-2; V gene: TRBV29-1; D gene: NA; clone size: NA; CDR3 protein: CSVPGNTGELFF; CDR3 DNA: TGCAGCGTTCCGGGGAACACCGGGGAGCTGTTTTTT
J gene: TRBJ2-1; V gene: TRBV20-1; D gene: NA; clone size: many; CDR3 protein: CSAWGVNEQFF; CDR3 DNA: TGCAGTGCTTGGGGCGTTAATGAGCAGTTCTTC
J gene: TRBJ1-1; V gene: TRBV28; D gene: NA; clone size: few; CDR3 protein: CASSLSHRMNTEAFF; CDR3 DNA: TGTGCCAGCAGTTTATCTCATCGCATGAACACTGAAGCTTTCTTT
J gene: TRBJ2-1; V gene: TRBV20-1; D gene: TRBD1; clone size: few; CDR3 protein: CSAPKTGDYNEQFF; CDR3 DNA: TGCAGTGCCCCAAAGACAGGGGACTACAATGAGCAGTTCTTC
J gene: TRBJ2-3; V gene: TRBV7-4; D gene: NA; clone size: NA; CDR3 protein: CASRGDTQYF; CDR3 DNA: TGTGCCAGCAGAGGGGATACGCAGTATTTT
J gene: TRBJ2-7; V gene: TRBV11-2; D gene: TRBD2; clone size: many; CDR3 protein: CASSAGTSGYEQYF; CDR3 DNA: TGTGCCAGCAGCGCCGGGACTAGCGGGTACGAGCAGTACTTC
J gene: TRBJ2-5; V gene: TRBV20-1; D gene: NA; clone size: many; CDR3 protein: CSAEGASGRQETQYF; CDR3 DNA: TGCAGTGCAGAGGGGGCTAGCGGACGACAAGAGACCCAGTACTTC
J gene: TRBJ2-3; V gene: TRBV11-3; D gene: NA; clone size: few; CDR3 protein: CASSLQGDTQYF; CDR3 DNA: TGTGCCAGCAGCTTACAGGGGGATACGCAGTATTTT
J gene: TRBJ2-6; V gene: TRBV6-6; D gene: NA; clone size: few; CDR3 protein: CASSLLRANVLTF; CDR3 DNA: TGTGCCAGCAGTCTACTAAGGGCCAACGTCCTGACTTTC
J gene: TRBJ2-2; V gene: TRBV27; D gene: TRBD2; clone size: many; CDR3 protein: CASSTFKSGRSGELFF; CDR3 DNA: TGTGCCAGCAGCACTTTTAAGAGCGGGAGATCCGGGGAGCTGTTTTTT
J gene: TRBJ2-5; V gene: TRBV7-9; D gene: TRBD1; clone size: few; CDR3 protein: CASIKTGKETQYF; CDR3 DNA: TGTGCCAGCATCAAGACAGGGAAAGAGACCCAGTACTTC